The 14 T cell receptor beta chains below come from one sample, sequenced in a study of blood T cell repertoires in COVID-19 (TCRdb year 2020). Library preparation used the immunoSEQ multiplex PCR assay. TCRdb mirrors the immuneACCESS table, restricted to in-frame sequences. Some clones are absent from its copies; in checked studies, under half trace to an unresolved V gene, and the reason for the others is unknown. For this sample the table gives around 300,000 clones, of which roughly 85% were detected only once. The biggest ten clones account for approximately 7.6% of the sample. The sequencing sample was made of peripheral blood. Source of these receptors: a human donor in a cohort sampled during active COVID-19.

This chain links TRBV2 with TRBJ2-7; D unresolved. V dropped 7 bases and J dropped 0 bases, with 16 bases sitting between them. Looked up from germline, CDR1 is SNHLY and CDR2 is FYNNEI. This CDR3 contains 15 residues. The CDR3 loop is CASKEQLYSSYEQYF. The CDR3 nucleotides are TGTGCCAGCAAAGAACAGCTATATAGCTCCTACGAGCAGTACTTC.

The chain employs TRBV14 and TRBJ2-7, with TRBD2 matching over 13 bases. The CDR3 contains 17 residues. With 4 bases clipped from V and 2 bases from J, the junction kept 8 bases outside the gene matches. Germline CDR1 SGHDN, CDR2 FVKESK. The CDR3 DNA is TGTGCCAGCAGCCGCGCGGGACTAGCGGGGAGCCCCTACGAGCAGTACTTC. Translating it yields CASSRAGLAGSPYEQYF.

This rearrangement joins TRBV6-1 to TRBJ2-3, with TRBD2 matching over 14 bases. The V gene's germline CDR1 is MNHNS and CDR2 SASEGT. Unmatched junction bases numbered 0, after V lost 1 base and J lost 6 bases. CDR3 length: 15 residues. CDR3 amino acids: CASSEGTSGGDTQYF. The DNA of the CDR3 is TGTGCCAGCAGTGAAGGGACTAGCGGGGGGGATACGCAGTATTTT.

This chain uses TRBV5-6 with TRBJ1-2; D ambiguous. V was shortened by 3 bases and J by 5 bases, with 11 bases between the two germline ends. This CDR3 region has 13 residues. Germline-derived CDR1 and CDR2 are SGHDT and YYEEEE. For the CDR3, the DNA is TGTGCCAGCAGCTCACGGGTCGCGTATGGCTACACCTTC. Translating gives CASSSRVAYGYTF.

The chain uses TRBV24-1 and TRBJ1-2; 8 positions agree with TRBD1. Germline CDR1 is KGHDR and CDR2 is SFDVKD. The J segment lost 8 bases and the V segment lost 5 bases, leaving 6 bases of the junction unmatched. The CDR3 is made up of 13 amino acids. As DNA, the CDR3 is TGTGCCACCAGTGTAGCAGGGGGCGAAGGCTACACCTTC. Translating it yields CATSVAGGEGYTF.

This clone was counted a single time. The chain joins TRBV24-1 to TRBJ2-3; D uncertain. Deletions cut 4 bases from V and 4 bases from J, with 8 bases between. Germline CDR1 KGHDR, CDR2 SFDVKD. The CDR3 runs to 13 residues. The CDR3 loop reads CATSDKHPDTQYF. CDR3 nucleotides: TGTGCCACCAGTGACAAACACCCAGATACGCAGTATTTT.

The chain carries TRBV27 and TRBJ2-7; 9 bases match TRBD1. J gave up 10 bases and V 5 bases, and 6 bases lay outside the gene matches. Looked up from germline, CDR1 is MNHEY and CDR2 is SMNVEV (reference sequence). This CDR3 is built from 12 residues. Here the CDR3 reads CASSPGTGSQYF. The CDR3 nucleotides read TGTGCCAGCAGTCCAGGGACAGGGTCCCAGTACTTC.

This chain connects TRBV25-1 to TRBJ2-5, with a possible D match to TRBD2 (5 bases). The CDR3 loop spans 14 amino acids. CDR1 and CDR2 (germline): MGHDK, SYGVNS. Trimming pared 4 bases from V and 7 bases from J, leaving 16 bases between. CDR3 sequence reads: CASSGGLPFRTQYF. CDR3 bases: TGTGCCAGCAGTGGAGGACTTCCCTTTAGGACCCAGTACTTC.

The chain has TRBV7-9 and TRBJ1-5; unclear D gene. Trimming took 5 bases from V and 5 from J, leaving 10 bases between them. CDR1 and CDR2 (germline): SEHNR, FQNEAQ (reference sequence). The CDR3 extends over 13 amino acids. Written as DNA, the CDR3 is TGTGCCAGCAGCGCCCCGGGTGATCAGCCCCAGCATTTT. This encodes CASSAPGDQPQHF.

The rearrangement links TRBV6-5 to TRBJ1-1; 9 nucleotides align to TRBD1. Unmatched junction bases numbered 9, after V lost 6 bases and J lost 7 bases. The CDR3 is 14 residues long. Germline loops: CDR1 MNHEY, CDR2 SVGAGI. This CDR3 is CASSKDRGTYEAFF. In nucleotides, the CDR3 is TGTGCCAGCAGCAAGGACAGGGGAACGTATGAAGCTTTCTTT.

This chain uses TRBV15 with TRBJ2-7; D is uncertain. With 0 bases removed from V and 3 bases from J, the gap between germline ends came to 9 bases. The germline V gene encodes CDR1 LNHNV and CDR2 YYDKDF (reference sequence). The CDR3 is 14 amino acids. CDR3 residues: CATSREFRSYEQYF. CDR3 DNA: TGTGCCACCAGCAGAGAGTTTCGGAGCTACGAGCAGTACTTC.

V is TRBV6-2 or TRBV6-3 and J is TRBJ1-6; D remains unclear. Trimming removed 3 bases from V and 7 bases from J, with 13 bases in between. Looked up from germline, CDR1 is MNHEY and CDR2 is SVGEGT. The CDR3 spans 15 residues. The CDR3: CASSYLGSRNSPLHF. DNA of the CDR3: TGTGCCAGCAGTTATTTAGGGAGTCGGAATTCACCCCTCCACTTT.

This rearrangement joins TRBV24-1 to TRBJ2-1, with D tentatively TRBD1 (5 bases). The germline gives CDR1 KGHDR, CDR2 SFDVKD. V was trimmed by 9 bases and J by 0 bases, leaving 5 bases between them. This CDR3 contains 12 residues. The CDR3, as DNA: TGTGCCACCCAGGGCTCCTACAATGAGCAGTTCTTC. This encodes CATQGSYNEQFF.

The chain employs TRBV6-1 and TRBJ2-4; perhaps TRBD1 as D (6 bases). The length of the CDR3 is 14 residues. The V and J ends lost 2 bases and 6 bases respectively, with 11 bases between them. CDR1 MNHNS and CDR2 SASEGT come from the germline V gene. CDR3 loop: CASSETGKGNIQYF. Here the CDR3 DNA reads TGTGCCAGCAGTGAAACAGGGAAAGGAAACATTCAGTACTTC.